Given below is one T cell receptor (beta chain) in context. This entry belongs to a study of blood T cell repertoires in COVID-19. For the study at large: Sample material is recorded as cDNA or gDNA derived from T cells, B-cell-depleted T cells, or PBMCs.

The method was immunoSEQ multiplex PCR; TCRdb's version includes in-frame clones alone and lacks a portion of them. There are about 230,000 clones in the sample; 80% to 85% occur only once, and roughly 27% lies in the top ten. Germline V gene sequence: CDR1 SGDLS, CDR2 YYNGEE. V lost 0 bases, J lost 3 bases, and 2 bases stayed unmatched. There are 14 residues in the CDR3. Sequenced material: peripheral blood. The chain combines TRBV9 with TRBJ2-5, with 7 positions matching TRBD2. This receptor was obtained from a man aged 40-49 years with acute or convalescent COVID-19. The CDR3 sequence: CASSVEGTKETQYF. Written as DNA, the CDR3 is TGTGCCAGCAGCGTAGAAGGGACTAAAGAGACCCAGTACTTC.